This T cell receptor (beta chain) was profiled in a study of T cell repertoires in cytomegalovirus infection. Study overall: Selection of CMV epitopes for the study included recently identified HLA-C-restricted and well-studied HLA-B-restricted ones. Public TCR beta signatures marked donors with CMV infection and the matching HLA.

Study outcomes and limitations: Frequencies of public TCR beta families were cumulated, and this identified carriers of CMV plus the relevant HLA. In two of eight donors, the top clonotype was HLA-C-restricted CMV-specific.

This clonotype was detected only a few times. The antigen remains unidentified. TCRdb re-called the reads with MiXCR, one entry per CDR3 protein. The sample holds 650,000 to 850,000 distinct CDR3 sequences, about 27% seen once. CDR3 length: 15 amino acids. The V gene end was trimmed by 4 bases and the J gene end by 3 bases; junction bases not matched to a gene: 8. The germline CDR1 and CDR2 sequences are LGHNA and YSLEER. J is TRBJ1-1 and V is TRBV4-3, with 7 nucleotides matching TRBD1. The starting material was cultured CD8+ T cells from PBMCs, obtained from culture after CMV antigen stimulation. The sequence derives from a human donor in good health (CMV status not recorded). Some clones in this sample may be carry-over from other donors' samples. The chain's CDR3 is CASSPNQGVYTEAFF. The CDR3 nucleotides read TGCGCCAGCAGCCCCAATCAGGGGGTATACACTGAAGCTTTCTTT.